This T cell receptor (beta chain) was identified during a study of cytomegalovirus exposure and HLA in healthy donors. The CDR3 totals 15 residues. Germline CDR1 and CDR2: MDHEN and SYDVKM. Trimming removed 4 bases at V and 4 bases at J, with 16 bases between. In the PCR, 60 Vbeta and 13 Jbeta primers were used. The table came from immunoSEQ multiplex PCR; TCRdb's copy has only in-frame clones and leaves some out. Altogether 150,000 to 200,000 clones are present, about four fifths being singletons, with the ten largest covering roughly 14%. V gene TRBV28 combines with J gene TRBJ1-2; D unclear. Sample: PBMCs. The receptor was derived from a woman younger than 45 in good health and CMV-seropositive. The CDR3, as DNA: TGTGCCAGCAGTTCCGGTCCGCGGGAGGGCTATGGCTACACCTTC. As protein: CASSSGPREGYGYTF.